The 14 T cell receptor beta chains below were found in one sample sequenced in a study of cytomegalovirus exposure and HLA in healthy donors. Sequenced by immunoSEQ multiplex PCR; TCRdb stores in-frame clones only, minus some. Of fewer than 400,000 clones in the sample, roughly 87% are singletons; the top ten hold approximately 0.9%. The sample consisted of PBMCs. The receptors shown here come from a man between 25 and 39 years old in good health and CMV-seronegative.

V usage is TRBV5-4 and J usage is TRBJ1-6; D is possibly TRBD1 (5 bases). CDR1 is SGHNT and CDR2 is YYREEE in the germline V gene (reference sequence). CDR3 length: 15 residues. The V gene lost 5 bases and the J gene lost 8 bases, with 17 bases spanning the gap. Here the CDR3 DNA reads TGTGCCAGCAGTCCACAGCAGGGTCGGGATTCACCCCTCCACTTT. Protein sequence: CASSPQQGRDSPLHF.

This clone was detected once. The rearrangement links TRBV5-1 to TRBJ2-1, with TRBD2 as a possible D gene (6 bases). Germline V gives CDR1 SGHRS, CDR2 YFSETQ. This CDR3 spans 14 amino acids. Between the trimmed V and J ends, which lost 7 bases and 0 bases, there was a span of 11 bases. The CDR3 reads CASGGVSSYNEQFF. The CDR3 bases are TGCGCCAGCGGAGGGGTGAGCTCCTACAATGAGCAGTTCTTC.

The chain uses TRBV27 and TRBJ2-7, with a tentative D call TRBD1 (7 bases). Germline CDR1 MNHEY, CDR2 SMNVEV (reference sequence). The CDR3 contains 14 residues. The V gene lost 5 bases and the J gene lost 3 bases, with 14 bases spanning the gap. The CDR3 DNA reads TGTGCCAGCAGTGCGACAGGGAGGTACTACGAGCAGTACTTC. Translation gives CASSATGRYYEQYF.

V gene TRBV15 combines with J gene TRBJ1-5, with 10 bases aligning to TRBD1. Per germline, CDR1 LNHNV and CDR2 YYDKDF (reference sequence). This CDR3 has 15 amino acids. V gave up 1 base and J gave up 4 bases; unmatched junction bases: 1. CDR3 sequence: CATSRGTGGNQPQHF. The CDR3 bases are TGTGCCACCAGCAGAGGGACAGGGGGAAATCAGCCCCAGCATTTT.

This chain uses TRBV19 with TRBJ2-3; 7 nucleotides align to TRBD1. V lost 4 bases to trimming and J lost 4 bases; unmatched junction nucleotides: 2. The CDR3 consists of 13 residues. The germline V gene has CDR1 LNHDA and CDR2 SQIVND (reference sequence). Here the CDR3 DNA reads TGTGCCAGTAGTAAAGGGGGCTCAGATACGCAGTATTTT. Amino acids: CASSKGGSDTQYF.

The chain carries TRBV11-2 and TRBJ1-1; tentative D call: TRBD1 (5 bases). Germline CDR1 reads SGHAT; CDR2 reads FQNNGV. The CDR3 runs to 15 residues. The V and J ends lost 1 base and 5 bases respectively, with 14 bases between them. CDR3 in amino acids: CASSLGPGRLTEAFF. CDR3 in DNA: TGTGCCAGCAGCTTAGGTCCAGGGAGGTTGACTGAAGCTTTCTTT. The whole variable domain, remainder taken from reference TRBV11-2 and TRBJ1-1, is EAGVAQSPRYKIIEKRQSVAFWCNPISGHATLYWYQQILGQGPKLLIQFQNNGVVDDSQLPKDRFSAERLKGVDSTLKIQPAKLEDSAVYLCASSLGPGRLTEAFFGQGTRLTVV.

The J gene is TRBJ2-5, the V gene TRBV29-1; unclear D gene. The germline V and J ends were trimmed by 2 bases and 0 bases, with 16 bases remaining between them. The CDR3 length is 16 residues. In germline, CDR1 is SQVTM, CDR2 ANQGSEA. The CDR3 DNA is TGCAGCGTTGAAAAACACAGTTATTCGTACCAAGAGACCCAGTACTTC. Its translation: CSVEKHSYSYQETQYF.

The chain is built from TRBV2 and TRBJ2-3; TRBD1 aligns across 8 bases. There are 15 residues in the CDR3. CDR1 and CDR2 (germline): SNHLY, FYNNEI. With 6 bases clipped from V and 5 bases from J, the junction kept 10 bases outside the gene matches. The CDR3 sequence is CASRGRTGSIDTQYF. The CDR3 DNA reads as TGTGCCAGCAGGGGGCGGACAGGGTCGATAGATACGCAGTATTTT.

The chain uses TRBV4-1 and TRBJ1-2, with D uncertain. The CDR3 contains 17 residues. The ends were cut back, 4 bases at V and 5 bases at J, with 23 bases in the middle. Germline CDR1 is MGHRA and CDR2 is YSYEKL. This CDR3 is CASSPQTMNAGRYGYTF. CDR3 sequence (DNA): TGCGCCAGCAGCCCGCAAACAATGAATGCGGGCCGGTATGGCTACACCTTC.

The chain carries TRBV6-1 and TRBJ2-7, with 7 bases identical to TRBD2. CDR3 length: 15 amino acids. Germline CDR1 is MNHNS and CDR2 is SASEGT. V was pared by 3 bases and J by 3 bases, with 8 bases of the junction left unmatched. The CDR3 loop is CASSEGLNYDYEQYF. The CDR3 DNA follows: TGTGCCAGCAGTGAGGGACTAAACTATGACTACGAGCAGTACTTC.

This sequence joins TRBV2 and TRBJ1-5; TRBD1 might be the D (6 bases). CDR3 size: 13 residues. CDR1 SNHLY and CDR2 FYNNEI come from the germline V gene. V lost 5 bases and J 8 bases, leaving 13 bases between the germline ends. CDR3 residues: CASSKESGEPQHF. DNA for the CDR3: TGTGCCAGCAGTAAAGAATCAGGGGAGCCCCAGCATTTT.

J is TRBJ1-2 and V is TRBV6-5; possibly TRBD1 for D (6 bases). V lost 0 bases and J 4 bases, leaving 12 bases between the germline ends. In germline, CDR1 is MNHEY, CDR2 SVGAGI. The CDR3 is made up of 15 amino acids. The CDR3 bases are TGTGCCAGCAGTTACTCCGACAGGCCCATCTATGGCTACACCTTC. It codes for CASSYSDRPIYGYTF.

Of note for this clone: One end of the junction does not line up with germline, which may come from a read error. The chain employs TRBV5-1 and TRBJ2-1; 13 nucleotides agree with TRBD2. The CDR3 loop spans 16 amino acids. CDR1 is SGHRS and CDR2 is YFSETQ in the germline V gene. The CDR3 DNA follows: TGCGCCAGCAGCTTGACTAGCGGGGGGGCCTACAATGGGCAGTTCTTC. Its translation is CASSLTSGGAYNGQFF.

The chain links TRBV11-2 to TRBJ2-1; 9 bases align to TRBD2. With 2 bases clipped from V and 8 bases from J, the junction kept 16 bases outside the gene matches. Germline V gene lookup returns CDR1 SGHAT and CDR2 FQNNGV. The CDR3 is made up of 18 amino acids. For the CDR3, the DNA is TGTGCCAGCAGCTTAAGGCCCTTAGGGGCGGGGGGGCGGTATGAGCAGTTCTTC. Translating it yields CASSLRPLGAGGRYEQFF.